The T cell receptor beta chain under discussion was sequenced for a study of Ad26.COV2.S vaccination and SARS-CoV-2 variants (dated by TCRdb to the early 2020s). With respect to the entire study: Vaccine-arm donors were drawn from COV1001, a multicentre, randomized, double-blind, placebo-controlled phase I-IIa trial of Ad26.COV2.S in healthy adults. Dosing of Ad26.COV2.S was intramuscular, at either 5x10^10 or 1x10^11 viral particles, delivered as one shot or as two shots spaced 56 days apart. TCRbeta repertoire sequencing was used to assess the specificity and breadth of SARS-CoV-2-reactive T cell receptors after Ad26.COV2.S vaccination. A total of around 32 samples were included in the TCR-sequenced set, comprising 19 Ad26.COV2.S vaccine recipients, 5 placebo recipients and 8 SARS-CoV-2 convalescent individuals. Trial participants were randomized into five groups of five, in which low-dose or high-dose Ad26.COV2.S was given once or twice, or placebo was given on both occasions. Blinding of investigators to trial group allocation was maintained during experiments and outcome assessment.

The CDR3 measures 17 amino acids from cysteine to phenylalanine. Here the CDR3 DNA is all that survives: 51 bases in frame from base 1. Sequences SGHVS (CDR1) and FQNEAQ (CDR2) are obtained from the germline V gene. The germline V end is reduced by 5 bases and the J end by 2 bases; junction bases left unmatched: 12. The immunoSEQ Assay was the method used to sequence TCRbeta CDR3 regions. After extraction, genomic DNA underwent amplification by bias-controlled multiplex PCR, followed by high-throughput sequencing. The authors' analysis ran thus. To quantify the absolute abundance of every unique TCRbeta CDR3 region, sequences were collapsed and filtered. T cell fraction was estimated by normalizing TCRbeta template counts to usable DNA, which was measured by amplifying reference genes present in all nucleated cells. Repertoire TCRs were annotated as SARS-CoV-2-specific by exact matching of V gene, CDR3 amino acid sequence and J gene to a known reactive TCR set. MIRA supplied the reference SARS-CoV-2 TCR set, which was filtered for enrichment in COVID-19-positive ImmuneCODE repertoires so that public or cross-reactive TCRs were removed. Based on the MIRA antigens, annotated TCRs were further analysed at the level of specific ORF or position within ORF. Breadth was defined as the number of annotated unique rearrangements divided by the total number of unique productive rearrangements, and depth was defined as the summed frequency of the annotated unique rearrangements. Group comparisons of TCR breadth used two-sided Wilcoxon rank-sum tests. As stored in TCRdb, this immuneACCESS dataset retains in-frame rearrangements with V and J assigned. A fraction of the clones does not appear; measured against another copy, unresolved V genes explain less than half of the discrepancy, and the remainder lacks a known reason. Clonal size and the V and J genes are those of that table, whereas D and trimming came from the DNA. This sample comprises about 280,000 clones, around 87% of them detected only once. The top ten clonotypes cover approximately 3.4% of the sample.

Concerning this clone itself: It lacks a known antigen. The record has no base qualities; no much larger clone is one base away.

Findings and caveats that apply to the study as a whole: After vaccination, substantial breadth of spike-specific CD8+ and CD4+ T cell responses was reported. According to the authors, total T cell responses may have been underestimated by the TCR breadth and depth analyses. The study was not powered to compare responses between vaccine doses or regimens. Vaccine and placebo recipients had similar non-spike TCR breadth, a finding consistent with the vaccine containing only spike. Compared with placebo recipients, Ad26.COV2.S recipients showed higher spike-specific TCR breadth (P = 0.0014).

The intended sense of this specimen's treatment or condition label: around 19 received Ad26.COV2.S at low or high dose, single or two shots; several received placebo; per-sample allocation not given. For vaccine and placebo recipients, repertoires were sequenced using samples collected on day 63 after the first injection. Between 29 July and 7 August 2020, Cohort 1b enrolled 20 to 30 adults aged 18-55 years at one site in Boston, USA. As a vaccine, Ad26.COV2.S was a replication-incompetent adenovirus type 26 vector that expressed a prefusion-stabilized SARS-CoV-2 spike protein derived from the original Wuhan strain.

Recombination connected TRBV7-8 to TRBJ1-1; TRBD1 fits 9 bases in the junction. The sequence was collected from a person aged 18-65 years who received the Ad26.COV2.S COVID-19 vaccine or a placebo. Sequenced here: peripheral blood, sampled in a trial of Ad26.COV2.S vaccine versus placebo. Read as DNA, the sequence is TGTGCCAGCAGCCCCTGGGGAGACAGGGGGTATAACACTGAAGCTTTCTTT. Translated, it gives CASSPWGDRGYNTEAFF.